Listed below are T cell receptor beta chains from one sample, sequenced in a study of blood T cell repertoires in COVID-19. The data were produced by immunoSEQ multiplex PCR, yet TCRdb's version contains in-frame clones alone and is incomplete. The sample gives under 90,000 clones, about 68% of which show up once; approximately 5.4% is in the top ten. Material: peripheral blood. All receptors derive from a man aged 50-59 years with active or convalescent COVID-19. The CDR3 runs from the conserved cysteine through the conserved F or W. The order of the fields is clone size, J gene, V gene, CDR3 protein. Clone size appears in some rows only: once, few, many, or a class for an expanded clone.

size: -; J: TRBJ2-2; V: TRBV9; CDR3: CASSDLSGGAAGELFF
size: -; J: TRBJ2-7; V: TRBV6-1; CDR3: CASRKNSDDYEQYF
size: -; J: TRBJ1-6; V: TRBV7-7; CDR3: CASSAGNNSPLHF
size: once; J: TRBJ1-2; V: TRBV7-3; CDR3: CASSLDYSSRAGYTF
size: -; J: TRBJ2-1; V: TRBV29-1; CDR3: CSVDRRQGLRNEQFF
size: -; J: TRBJ2-7; V: TRBV4-1; CDR3: CASSHRDNYEQYF
size: -; J: TRBJ2-5; V: TRBV7-3; CDR3: CASSLAGETQYF
size: -; J: TRBJ2-7; V: TRBV3-1/TRBV3-2; CDR3: CASSQDRQREQYF
size: -; J: TRBJ1-1; V: TRBV12-3/TRBV12-4; CDR3: CASIRQGGTEAFF
size: -; J: TRBJ1-1; V: TRBV6-4; CDR3: CASSVNPNTEAFF
size: -; J: TRBJ1-2; V: TRBV5-1; CDR3: CASSLSPGLGYGYTF
size: once; J: TRBJ2-7; V: TRBV13; CDR3: CASSLRDEQYF
size: -; J: TRBJ1-1; V: TRBV6-2/TRBV6-3; CDR3: CASSLRLEAFF
size: -; J: TRBJ1-5; V: TRBV11-2; CDR3: CASSLDRGLQPQHF
size: -; J: TRBJ2-5; V: TRBV25-1; CDR3: CASSDPTGQETQYF
size: -; J: TRBJ1-6; V: TRBV6-5; CDR3: CASSLLLNSPLHF
size: few; J: TRBJ2-7; V: TRBV5-5; CDR3: CASSPAGVDEQYF
size: -; J: TRBJ2-3; V: TRBV11-2; CDR3: CASSWAGNVGDTQYF
size: few; J: TRBJ2-7; V: TRBV7-2; CDR3: CASSIPEGGTRYEQYF
size: -; J: TRBJ2-4; V: TRBV30; CDR3: CAWGRGGEAKNIQYF
size: -; J: TRBJ2-5; V: TRBV24-1; CDR3: CATSDPGLVETQYF
size: few; J: TRBJ1-5; V: TRBV19; CDR3: CASSIPGSNQPQHF
size: -; J: TRBJ1-5; V: TRBV5-5; CDR3: CASSLDVSEGAQHF
size: once; J: TRBJ2-7; V: TRBV18; CDR3: CASSPPGIGYYEQYF
size: once; J: TRBJ1-1; V: TRBV19; CDR3: CASRRTGIDTEAFF
size: -; J: TRBJ2-3; V: TRBV24-1; CDR3: CATSPGGFTSTDTQYF
size: -; J: TRBJ1-2; V: TRBV7-9; CDR3: CASSGEDGGYTF
size: once; J: TRBJ2-1; V: TRBV4-1; CDR3: CASSLLDRGGRDEQFF
size: -; J: TRBJ1-1; V: TRBV18; CDR3: CASQGTGLEAFF
size: -; J: TRBJ1-6; V: TRBV7-2; CDR3: CASSPSRGSSYNSPLHF
size: -; J: TRBJ2-7; V: TRBV27; CDR3: CASSKTGGGGYEQYF
size: -; J: TRBJ1-1; V: TRBV9; CDR3: CASSPRQAPGTEAFF
size: -; J: TRBJ2-7; V: TRBV11-1; CDR3: CASSLAPMADRDEQYF
size: -; J: TRBJ2-3; V: TRBV6-5; CDR3: CASRKSGGARDTQYF
size: -; J: TRBJ2-7; V: TRBV25-1; CDR3: CASRTSGEYEQYF
size: -; J: TRBJ2-3; V: TRBV7-3; CDR3: CASSPQRGAGTDTQYF
size: -; J: TRBJ1-5; V: TRBV30; CDR3: CACVGRDDQPQHF
size: -; J: TRBJ2-6; V: TRBV5-4; CDR3: CASSTQGANVLTF
size: -; J: TRBJ1-2; V: TRBV3-1/TRBV3-2; CDR3: CASSPTGVSSFYGYTF
size: -; J: TRBJ2-7; V: TRBV24-1; CDR3: CATSDPGTGYF
size: -; J: TRBJ2-3; V: TRBV6-6; CDR3: CASSYRRGADTQYF
size: -; J: TRBJ2-7; V: TRBV19; CDR3: CASSAGALSYEQYF
size: few; J: TRBJ2-7; V: TRBV18; CDR3: CASSPGLFYEQYF
size: few; J: TRBJ2-1; V: TRBV6-4; CDR3: CASKALAGGLLYNEQFF
size: -; J: TRBJ2-2; V: TRBV6-5; CDR3: CASGGQGDTGELFF
size: -; J: TRBJ1-2; V: TRBV3-1/TRBV3-2; CDR3: CASSQAPGEGYTF
size: once; J: TRBJ2-1; V: TRBV27; CDR3: CASGKQDYNEQFF
size: -; J: TRBJ1-6; V: TRBV11-2; CDR3: CASSLQGRGNSPLHF
size: -; J: TRBJ2-5; V: TRBV29-1; CDR3: CSSLTGSPETQYF
size: -; J: TRBJ1-2; V: TRBV6-6; CDR3: CAATTASSIAGYTF
size: -; J: TRBJ2-2; V: TRBV19; CDR3: CATLPLDSSNTGELFF
size: -; J: TRBJ2-1; V: TRBV11-2; CDR3: CASSFFGGDNEQFF